The 19 T cell receptor beta chains reported below all come from one sample, sequenced in a study of PD-1 blockade in classical Hodgkin lymphoma. Time point denoted: cycle 4 day 1 (C4D1), after five to seven weeks of nivolumab. All patients relapsed after autologous stem cell transplantation, and brentuximab vedotin exposure varied. Researchers used magnetic negative selection to pull out pure CD4+ T cells from thawed PBMCs. The protocol was immunoSEQ multiplex PCR, while the TCRdb copy is restricted to in-frame clones and leaves out a portion. The sample holds around 37,000 clones, 92% seen once. This sample comprised CD4+ T cells from blood, obtained before the fourth cycle of nivolumab. These receptors were collected from a human donor with classical Hodgkin lymphoma.

The chain is built from TRBV5-4 and TRBJ2-2; possibly TRBD1 or TRBD2 for D (5 bases each). This CDR3 comprises 15 residues. V was clipped by 0 bases and J by 6 bases, with 12 bases between them. Germline lookup yields CDR1 SGHNT and CDR2 YYREEE (reference sequence). DNA of the CDR3: TGTGCCAGCAGCTTGGCGCAGGGCGGGCCCGGGGAGCTGTTTTTT. Encoded protein: CASSLAQGGPGELFF.

V and J are TRBV6-5 and TRBJ2-1; D is ambiguous. V dropped 4 bases and J dropped 7 bases, with 11 bases sitting between them. Germline CDR1 reads MNHEY; CDR2 reads SVGAGI. This CDR3 contains 13 residues. CDR3 residues: CASSSFDGNEQFF. The CDR3 region has the DNA TGTGCCAGCAGTTCGTTTGACGGGAATGAGCAGTTCTTC.

This rearrangement joins TRBV6-6 to TRBJ2-2, with 10 bases lining up with TRBD2. Germline values: CDR1 MNHNY, CDR2 SVGAGI (reference sequence). The CDR3 contains 15 residues. The junction had 13 bases not matched to a gene; V was cut back by 10 bases and J by 8 bases. Here the CDR3 DNA reads TGTGCCACCGGGACTAGCGCCTCAAAAAGGGGGGAGCTGTTTTTT. It specifies CATGTSASKRGELFF.

This chain joins TRBV4-1 and TRBJ1-5; no definite D call. The germline V gene encodes CDR1 MGHRA and CDR2 YSYEKL. CDR3 length: 16 residues. Trimming removed 2 bases at V and 2 bases at J, with 13 bases between. CDR3 DNA: TGCGCCAGCAGCCAACAGGCCCGAGGTGGCAATCAGCCCCAGCATTTT. The encoded protein is CASSQQARGGNQPQHF.

V and J are TRBV2 and TRBJ2-5; 12 bases agree with TRBD2. The CDR3 runs 17 residues. Germline loops: CDR1 SNHLY, CDR2 FYNNEI. V trimming: 7 bases; J trimming: 4 bases; junction bases outside the gene matches: 13. The CDR3 sequence: CASNRGQTSGRGETQYF. In nucleotides, the CDR3 is TGTGCCAGCAACAGGGGGCAGACTAGCGGGAGAGGAGAGACCCAGTACTTC.

V is TRBV6-1 and J is TRBJ2-5, with TRBD1 identical over 9 bases. The germline CDR1 and CDR2 sequences are MNHNS and SASEGT. V shed 4 bases and J 7 bases; nucleotides not matched to a gene: 10. This CDR3 is 15 amino acids long. CDR3 bases: TGTGCCAGCAGTGCAGTAACAGGGGGCAAGGGGACCCAGTACTTC. Protein product: CASSAVTGGKGTQYF.

This sequence joins TRBV13 and TRBJ2-6; TRBD1 agrees at 9 bases. The CDR3 is 18 residues long. Germline V CDR1 and CDR2: PRHDT, FYEKMQ (reference sequence). J gave up 2 bases and V 4 bases, and 9 bases lay outside the gene matches. CDR3 coding DNA: TGTGCCAGCAGCTCTAGGGACAGGGTAAGGGCTGGGGCCAACGTCCTGACTTTC. Translation gives CASSSRDRVRAGANVLTF.

The chain carries TRBV19 and TRBJ2-7; weak D call: TRBD1 (6 bases). Per the germline V gene, CDR1 is LNHDA and CDR2 is SQIVND (reference sequence). Trimming took off 5 bases at V and 5 bases at J, with 22 bases between the two ends. The CDR3 runs to 16 residues. For the CDR3, the DNA is TGTGCCAGTAGTCGCCGAACAAGGGACAAAAGCCACGAGCAGTACTTC. As protein: CASSRRTRDKSHEQYF.

J is TRBJ2-7 and V is TRBV19; D is unresolved. Per the germline V gene, CDR1 is LNHDA and CDR2 is SQIVND (reference sequence). V gave up 5 bases and J gave up 2 bases, with 13 bases separating them. The CDR3 has 14 residues. The CDR3 region is CASSSPGLPYEQYF. The CDR3 coding sequence is TGTGCCAGTAGTTCGCCCGGGTTACCCTACGAGCAGTACTTC. The complete variable domain, with remaining parts taken from reference TRBV19 and TRBJ2-7, reads DGGITQSPKYLFRKEGQNVTLSCEQNLNHDAMYWYRQDPGQGLRLIYYSQIVNDFQKGDIAEGYSVSREKKESFPLTVTSAQKNPTAFYLCASSSPGLPYEQYFGPGTRLTVT.

This rearrangement joins TRBV4-1 to TRBJ2-3; a weak D match, TRBD2 (5 bases). V shed 0 bases and J shed 6 bases, with 13 bases lying between them. CDR1 is MGHRA and CDR2 is YSYEKL in the germline V gene. This CDR3 contains 15 residues. CDR3 nucleotides: TGCGCCAGCAGCCAAGATCAGGCAGCGGCGGATACGCAGTATTTT. This translates into CASSQDQAAADTQYF.

This clone was detected once. The chain carries TRBV28 and TRBJ2-7, with D perhaps given as TRBD1 or TRBD2 (7 bases each). The CDR3 has 18 residues. Germline values: CDR1 MDHEN, CDR2 SYDVKM. V was pared by 5 bases and J by 3 bases, with 26 bases between. CDR3 amino acids: CASSPRGAGQRILYEQYF. CDR3 coding DNA: TGTGCCAGCAGTCCGAGGGGAGCGGGACAGCGAATCCTCTACGAGCAGTACTTC. The complete variable domain, with remaining parts taken from reference TRBV28 and TRBJ2-7, reads DVKVTQSSRYLVKRTGEKVFLECVQDMDHENMFWYRQDPGLGLRLIYFSYDVKMKEKGDIPEGYSVSREKKERFSLILESASTNQTSMYLCASSPRGAGQRILYEQYFGPGTRLTVT.

This chain uses TRBV5-1 with TRBJ1-4; TRBD1 agrees at 9 bases. The CDR3 runs to 15 residues. Trimming cost V 4 bases and J 6 bases; bases outside gene matches: 7. The V gene's germline CDR1 is SGHRS and CDR2 YFSETQ. The CDR3 DNA is TGCGCCAGCAGCACTAAGACAGGGGGTTATGAAAAACTGTTTTTT. Protein: CASSTKTGGYEKLFF. The whole variable domain, remainder taken from reference TRBV5-1 and TRBJ1-4, is KAGVTQTPRYLIKTRGQQVTLSCSPISGHRSVSWYQQTPGQGLQFLFEYFSETQRNKGNFPGRFSGRQFSNSRSEMNVSTLELGDSALYLCASSTKTGGYEKLFFGSGTQLSVL.

This chain uses TRBV30 with TRBJ1-4, with D unclear. CDR3 length: 12 residues. The germline gives CDR1 GTSNPN, CDR2 SVGIG (reference sequence). V was clipped by 4 bases and J by 10 bases, with 13 bases between them. The CDR3 region is CAWMDRSGKLFF. The CDR3 nucleotides read TGTGCCTGGATGGATAGGAGTGGAAAACTGTTTTTT.

This clone was seen only a few times. DNA for the CDR3: TGCAGCGCCCGACGGACAGACTATGGCTACACCTTC. This translates into CSARRTDYGYTF. V usage is TRBV29-1 and J usage is TRBJ1-2; the D gene is possibly TRBD1 (6 bases). This CDR3 contains 12 residues. Trimming stripped 7 bases from V and 3 bases from J, with 12 bases between. Germline V gives CDR1 SQVTM, CDR2 ANQGSEA.

The DNA of the CDR3 is TGTGCCAGCAGGGGGGACAGGGCTGAGACCCAGTACTTC. Amino acid sequence: CASRGDRAETQYF. This chain uses TRBV6-1 with TRBJ2-5, with 9 positions matching TRBD1. V was clipped by 6 bases and J by 5 bases; unmatched bases: 4. Germline V gene data show CDR1 as MNHNS and CDR2 as SASEGT. This CDR3 contains 13 residues.

This clone showed up just once. The J gene is TRBJ1-1, the V gene TRBV6-5, with D perhaps matching TRBD1 (6 bases). This CDR3 has 15 residues. V was cut by 6 bases and J by 2 bases, with 16 bases left in between. Germline CDR1 and CDR2: MNHEY and SVGAGI. CDR3 in amino acids: CASRPGGLGNTEAFF. The CDR3 nucleotides are TGTGCCAGCAGGCCCGGGGGGCTGGGAAACACTGAAGCTTTCTTT.

The chain combines TRBV7-6 with TRBJ1-5; the D is unclear. V lost 5 bases and J 2 bases, leaving 13 bases between the germline ends. From germline, CDR1 is SGHVS and CDR2 FNYEAQ. The CDR3 totals 15 residues. The CDR3 DNA reads TGTGCCAGCAGCCCGGACGAGGGTCGCAATCAGCCCCAGCATTTT. It is translated as CASSPDEGRNQPQHF.

The genes are TRBV10-3 and TRBJ2-2, with TRBD1 identical over 10 bases. Germline trimming cut 8 bases from V and 6 bases from J; bases unmatched to any gene: 6. The CDR3 runs to 14 residues. Germline V CDR1 and CDR2: ENHRY, SYGVKD. The CDR3 here is CAIQDRGRAGELFF. CDR3 coding DNA: TGTGCCATCCAAGACAGGGGGCGAGCCGGGGAGCTGTTTTTT.

V is TRBV11-2 and J is TRBJ2-1, with a possible D match to TRBD2 (5 bases). Trimming took off 5 bases at V and 7 bases at J, with 18 bases between the two ends. Germline V lookup: CDR1 SGHAT, CDR2 FQNNGV. The CDR3 has 15 amino acids. Here the CDR3 reads CASSPGLGYRNEQFF. CDR3 coding DNA: TGTGCCAGCAGCCCCGGACTCGGGTATCGAAATGAGCAGTTCTTC. Looking up the rest from reference TRBV11-2 and TRBJ2-1 gives the full variable domain: EAGVAQSPRYKIIEKRQSVAFWCNPISGHATLYWYQQILGQGPKLLIQFQNNGVVDDSQLPKDRFSAERLKGVDSTLKIQPAKLEDSAVYLCASSPGLGYRNEQFFGPGTRLTVL.